Included here is one TCR beta chain sequence, with context. Its matching antigen is unknown. Random hexamers served to reverse transcribe about 0.5 to 1 ug RNA. Amplification of TCR beta CDR3 by immunoSEQ multiplex PCR spanned 54 Vbeta and 13 Jbeta. One entry per CDR3 protein results from TCRdb running MiXCR on the immunoSEQ multiplex PCR reads. This sample has 100,000 to 150,000 distinct CDR3 sequences; about 95% occur once, and the top ten carry roughly 0.11%. The sample is drawn from a study of CD8 T cells in Susac syndrome. The CDR3 consists of 15 residues. J lost 1 base, V lost 0 bases, and 3 bases had no gene match. Germline CDR1 and CDR2: MGHRA and YSYEKL. The sequenced target, TCR beta, came from blood CD8+ and CD4+ T cells. TEMRA cells were FACS-enriched and CD8+ and CD4+ T cells negatively isolated. Points from the study as a whole: The study's TCR sequencing and HLA analysis drew on a certain number of individuals. That number was acknowledged as relatively small.

Sequenced input: CD4+ T cells from PBMCs. The rearrangement joins TRBV4-1 to TRBJ2-7; 7 bases agree with TRBD1. The receptor was derived from a human donor in good health. The CDR3 bases are TGCGCCAGCAGCCAAGAAAGGGACAGATCCTACGAGCAGTACTTC. Amino acid sequence: CASSQERDRSYEQYF.